The T cell receptor (beta chain) under discussion was sequenced for a study of Graves' ophthalmopathy and Graves' hyperthyroidism. Study information: Stable hyperthyroidism meant no progression to ophthalmopathy within 18 months of follow-up. Overall study results and limits: Blood was where most expanded thyroid clonotypes above 0.001 frequency also turned up. For predicting ophthalmopathy progression, the model had about 66% sensitivity and roughly 76% specificity.

This clonotype was observed a handful of times. Its cognate antigen is unknown. Germline values: CDR1 MNHEY, CDR2 SVGAGI. The CDR3 length is 14 residues. Trimming stripped 9 bases from V and 0 bases from J, with 11 bases between. Hyperthyroidism patients were newly diagnosed, under 2 months' duration, aged 18 to 65. Investigators amplified TCR beta CDR3 regions from RNA transcripts. The first-round RT-PCR employed HTBI primers together with the Qiagen OneStep RT-PCR kit. A multiplex PCR was then performed as the second round. Using its own MiXCR run on the multiplex PCR reads, TCRdb lists one record per CDR3 protein. The table shows 500,000 to 600,000 distinct CDR3 sequences, with about 35% occurring only once.

J is TRBJ2-2 and V is TRBV6-5; D is ambiguous. The specimen sequenced was peripheral blood or thyroid tissue (not recorded which). This TCR was sampled from an adult man with Graves' hyperthyroidism. The CDR3 reads CASEAGSNTGELFF. CDR3 sequence (DNA): TGTGCCAGTGAGGCAGGATCGAACACCGGGGAGCTGTTTTTT.